The 13 T cell receptor beta chains below were found in one sample sequenced in a study of T cell responses to AZD1222 COVID-19 vaccine. Sequencing used immunoSEQ multiplex PCR; TCRdb keeps in-frame clones, though not all of them. This sample has more than 150,000 clones, with approximately 94% found just once. This sample comprised peripheral blood, obtained 28 days after the second AZD1222 dose. The receptors were gathered from an adult who received the AZD1222 COVID-19 vaccine.

The rearrangement joins TRBV7-2 to TRBJ2-6, with D uncertain. Germline values: CDR1 SGHTA, CDR2 FQGNSA. The V end lost 1 base, the J end lost 0 bases, and 1 base lay between the germline ends. The CDR3 runs 14 residues. The CDR3 DNA reads as TGTGCCAGCAGCTTAGACTCTGGGGCCAACGTCCTGACTTTC. Protein: CASSLDSGANVLTF.

The rearrangement links TRBV10-1 to TRBJ2-2; 7 nucleotides align to TRBD2. There are 13 residues in the CDR3. Trimming at V came to 0 bases and at J to 9 bases, leaving 1 base not matched to a gene. Germline CDR1 is WNHNN and CDR2 is SYGVQD (reference sequence). The CDR3 coding sequence is TGCGCCAGCAGTGAGTCGAGCGGGAGGGAGCTGTTTTTT. Translated, it gives CASSESSGRELFF.

This chain joins TRBV3-1 (or the pseudogene TRBV3-2) and TRBJ1-1; D perhaps matches TRBD1 (5 bases). The germline V gene has CDR1 LGHDT and CDR2 YNNKEL (reference sequence). Trimming stripped 3 bases from V and 6 bases from J, with 20 bases between. The CDR3 runs 16 residues. CDR3 loop: CASSHEFQGRGPEAFF. Written as DNA, the CDR3 is TGTGCCAGCAGCCACGAGTTTCAGGGCCGTGGGCCTGAAGCTTTCTTT.

The CDR3 DNA reads TGTGCCAGCAGCTTGGAAGAGTCTAACTATGGCTACACCTTC. Protein sequence: CASSLEESNYGYTF. The chain combines TRBV5-6 with TRBJ1-2, with no clear D. V gave up 0 bases and J gave up 0 bases, with 6 bases separating them. The CDR3 has 14 amino acids. Germline V gene lookup returns CDR1 SGHDT and CDR2 YYEEEE.

CDR3 DNA: TGTGCCAGCAGCGTAGGACAGCCTAATGAAAAACTGTTTTTT. It yields the protein CASSVGQPNEKLFF. J is TRBJ1-4 and V is TRBV9; D is possibly TRBD1 (5 bases). Trimming shortened V by 0 bases and J by 3 bases, and 6 bases separated the two germline ends. The CDR3 is 14 residues long. Per the germline V gene, CDR1 is SGDLS and CDR2 is YYNGEE.

V is TRBV29-1 and J is TRBJ2-1, with 10 positions matching TRBD2. The ends lost 6 bases at V and 2 bases at J; junction bases unmatched: 7. The CDR3 length is 15 residues. In germline, CDR1 is SQVTM, CDR2 ANQGSEA. CDR3 protein: CSVRTSGGPYNEQFF. The CDR3 coding sequence is TGCAGCGTCCGGACTAGCGGAGGCCCCTACAATGAGCAGTTCTTC.

The V call is TRBV7-2, the J call TRBJ2-7; weak D call: TRBD1 (7 bases). Trimming removed 1 base at V and 6 bases at J, with 13 bases between. Per germline, CDR1 SGHTA and CDR2 FQGNSA. This CDR3 spans 14 amino acids. CDR3 sequence reads: CASSLGQGGLEQYF. In DNA, the CDR3 is TGTGCCAGCAGCTTAGGGCAGGGGGGCCTCGAGCAGTACTTC. Combining the CDR3 with reference TRBV7-2 and TRBJ2-7 gives the whole variable domain GAGVSQSPSNKVTEKGKDVELRCDPISGHTALYWYRQSLGQGLEFLIYFQGNSAPDKSGLPSDRFSAERTGGSVSTLTIQRTQQEDSAVYLCASSLGQGGLEQYFGPGTRLTVT.

The CDR3 reads CASSQRGVQPQHF. CDR3 DNA: TGTGCCAGCAGCCAAAGGGGTGTGCAGCCCCAGCATTTT. This chain joins TRBV27 and TRBJ1-5; D perhaps matches TRBD1 (5 bases). The length of the CDR3 is 13 residues. The germline CDR1 and CDR2 sequences are MNHEY and SMNVEV (reference sequence). Trimming took off 6 bases at V and 7 bases at J, with 13 bases between the two ends.

V gene TRBV11-3 combines with J gene TRBJ1-1; D unresolved. Germline-derived CDR1 and CDR2 are SGHNT and YENEEA. Trimming shortened V by 5 bases and J by 7 bases, and 11 bases separated the two germline ends. There are 12 residues in the CDR3. CDR3 coding DNA: TGTGCCAGCAGCCACGGGAAGGGTGAAGCTTTCTTT. It translates to CASSHGKGEAFF.

The rearrangement links TRBV6-5 to TRBJ2-7; the match to TRBD1 covers 7 bases. From germline, CDR1 is MNHEY and CDR2 SVGAGI. V was pared by 8 bases and J by 4 bases, with 14 bases of the junction left unmatched. This CDR3 is built from 15 residues. The CDR3 DNA reads TGTGCCAGCGCAACCCAGGGGGTTCTGGTTTACGAGCAGTACTTC. Protein product: CASATQGVLVYEQYF.

This clone was recorded once. V gene TRBV28 combines with J gene TRBJ2-3; D remains unclear. The ends were cut back, 7 bases at V and 2 bases at J, with 19 bases in the middle. Per the germline V gene, CDR1 is MDHEN and CDR2 is SYDVKM. The CDR3 is made up of 16 amino acids. CDR3 in DNA: TGTGCCAGCACCAAAGGAACCCAAAGTGTCACAGATACGCAGTATTTT. Its translation: CASTKGTQSVTDTQYF. The whole variable domain, remainder taken from reference TRBV28 and TRBJ2-3, is DVKVTQSSRYLVKRTGEKVFLECVQDMDHENMFWYRQDPGLGLRLIYFSYDVKMKEKGDIPEGYSVSREKKERFSLILESASTNQTSMYLCASTKGTQSVTDTQYFGPGTRLTVL.

V and J are TRBV19 and TRBJ1-5; no definite D call. The V end was cut by 3 bases, the J end by 3 bases, with 6 bases between. CDR1 and CDR2 (germline): LNHDA, SQIVND (reference sequence). This CDR3 is built from 13 residues. The CDR3 loop reads CASSIWDNQPQHF. The DNA of the CDR3 is TGTGCCAGTAGTATCTGGGACAATCAGCCCCAGCATTTT. Drawing the rest from reference TRBV19 and TRBJ1-5, the complete variable domain is DGGITQSPKYLFRKEGQNVTLSCEQNLNHDAMYWYRQDPGQGLRLIYYSQIVNDFQKGDIAEGYSVSREKKESFPLTVTSAQKNPTAFYLCASSIWDNQPQHFGDGTRLSIL.

The chain recombines TRBV19 with TRBJ1-2; D call uncertain. The CDR3 is 14 residues long. Looked up from germline, CDR1 is LNHDA and CDR2 is SQIVND (reference sequence). V dropped 5 bases and J dropped 3 bases, with 13 bases sitting between them. CDR3 coding DNA: TGTGCCAGTAGTTGGACCGATTCAGACTATGGCTACACCTTC. Encoded protein: CASSWTDSDYGYTF.